This is a list of T cell receptor beta chains from one sample in a study of T cells in Graves' hyperthyroidism and ophthalmopathy. TCRdb redid the calling of the multiplex PCR reads with MiXCR, one entry per CDR3 protein. Of 600,000 or so distinct CDR3 sequences in the sample, under 60% were seen once. The sample comprised peripheral blood or thyroid tissue (not recorded which). These receptors were obtained from a woman between 18 and 30 years old with Graves' hyperthyroidism. The conserved cysteine and the conserved F or W are not part of the CDR3 here.

>TRBV20-1|TRBJ1-1
SARQHENTEAF
>TRBV7-9|TRBJ1-3
ASSSTTGPGNTIY
>TRBV29-1|TRBJ2-7
SAAANPGTSGYEQY
>TRBV6-6|TRBJ1-1
ASSYGGWNTEAF
>TRBV15|TRBJ1-3
ATSRRGSGNTIY
>TRBV25-1|TRBJ1-3
ASSENREAGNTIY
>TRBV28|TRBJ1-1
ASSLFGRPGEAF
>TRBV10-3|TRBJ2-5
AISELTGTGETQY
>TRBV7-3|TRBJ2-7
ASSSAGTSGEQY
>TRBV7-2|TRBJ1-4
ASSFGWTGGGEKLF
>TRBV7-9|TRBJ1-2
ASSPADKGGGYT
>TRBV24-1|TRBJ1-2
ATRGHNYGYT
>TRBV9|TRBJ1-2
ASSVAKYGYT
>TRBV6-5|TRBJ1-5
ASSSTGIEQPQH
>TRBV4-1|TRBJ2-7
ASSQGLAGIYEQY
>TRBV10-3|TRBJ2-7
ASSEYRGYEQY
>TRBV2|TRBJ2-7
ASKVAGGPEQY
>TRBV7-9|TRBJ2-7
ASSPTVISYEQY
>TRBV2|TRBJ1-6
ASSEVGQGTNNSPLH
>TRBV6-5|TRBJ2-7
ASRLQLGRNYEQY
>TRBV24-1|TRBJ1-2
ATSDSDFGYGYT
>TRBV25-1|TRBJ1-1
ASSLTSGDTEAF
>TRBV7-2|TRBJ1-2
ASRLSDRGAGYT
>TRBV24-1|TRBJ2-7
ATSDPGTGDEQY
>TRBV7-2|TRBJ1-4
ASSSWTGEKLF
>TRBV25-1|TRBJ1-4
ASSESPGQGEKLF
>TRBV2|TRBJ1-1
ASSGGPGPLEAF